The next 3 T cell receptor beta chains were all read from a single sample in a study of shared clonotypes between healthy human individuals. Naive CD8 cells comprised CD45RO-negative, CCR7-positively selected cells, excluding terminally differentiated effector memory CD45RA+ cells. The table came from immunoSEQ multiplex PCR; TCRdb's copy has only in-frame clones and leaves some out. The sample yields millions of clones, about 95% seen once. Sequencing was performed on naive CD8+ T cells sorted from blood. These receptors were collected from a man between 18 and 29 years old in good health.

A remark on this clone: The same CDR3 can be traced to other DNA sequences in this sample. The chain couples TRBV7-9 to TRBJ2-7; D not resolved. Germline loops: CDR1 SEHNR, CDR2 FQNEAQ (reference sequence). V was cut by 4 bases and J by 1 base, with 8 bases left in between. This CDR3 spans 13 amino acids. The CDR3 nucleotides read TGTGCCAGCAGCTCATCAGGATCCTACGAGCAGTACTTC. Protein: CASSSSGSYEQYF.

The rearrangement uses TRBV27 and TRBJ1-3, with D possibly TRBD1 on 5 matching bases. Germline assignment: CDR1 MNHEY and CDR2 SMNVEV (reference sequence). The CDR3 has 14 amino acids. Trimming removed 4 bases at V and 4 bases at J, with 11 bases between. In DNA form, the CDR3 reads TGTGCCAGCAGTTATGACAGCCGAGGAAACACCATATATTTT. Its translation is CASSYDSRGNTIYF.

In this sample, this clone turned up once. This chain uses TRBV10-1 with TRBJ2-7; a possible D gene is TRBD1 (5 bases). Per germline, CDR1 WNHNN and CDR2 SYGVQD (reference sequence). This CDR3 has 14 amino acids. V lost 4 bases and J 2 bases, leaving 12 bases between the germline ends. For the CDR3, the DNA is TGCGCCAGCAGTGCGCAGGGAACCCCCTACGAGCAGTACTTC. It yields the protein CASSAQGTPYEQYF.